This TCR beta chain was identified in a study of blood T cell repertoires in COVID-19. Germline CDR1 reads MNHNS; CDR2 reads SASEGT. V trimming: 4 bases; J trimming: 1 base; junction bases outside the gene matches: 6. CDR3 size: 17 residues. Sequencing was performed with immunoSEQ multiplex PCR; in TCRdb, only in-frame clones are kept and a portion is missing. The sample includes over 250,000 clones, 88% of them seen just once. The sequenced sample was peripheral blood. This TCR derives from a woman between 65 and 79 years old with COVID-19, enrolled during active disease. The V call is TRBV6-1, the J call TRBJ1-6; the match to TRBD1 covers 8 bases. The CDR3 sequence is CASSAFHRGSYNSPLHF. The CDR3 DNA is TGTGCCAGCAGTGCGTTTCACAGGGGGTCCTATAATTCACCCCTCCACTTT.